The rows below give T cell receptor beta chains drawn from one sample of a study of T-cell memory formation after mild COVID-19. TCRdb recomputed calls from the 5' RACE reads with MiXCR, one row per CDR3 protein. The table has under 250,000 distinct CDR3 sequences, approximately 30% seen once. The sample comprised PBMCs or a T cell subset sorted from them (not recorded which). The receptor source for this set is an adult woman who had mild COVID-19 (a few samples of this study predate the infection). Cell type and time point are not known. Both conserved end residues are part of each CDR3. Each record gives: clone size, V gene, CDR3 protein. Size is stated for part of the rows, as once, few or many counts, or as a class when the clone is expanded.

NA TRBV6-5 CASSSQGLGTDTQYF
NA TRBV7-6 CASSPDRGAYGYTF
few TRBV7-2 CASSLGRNTEAFF
NA TRBV7-8 CASSLAGNIHF
few TRBV4-1 CASSPTVSSYNEQFF
few TRBV3-1 CASSQEAGAFYGYTF
few TRBV29-1 CSVELGPYEQYF
few TRBV12-3/TRBV12-4 CATRGWGLAGVNEQFF
NA TRBV10-3 CAISDPWGPSYEQYF
few TRBV6-2/TRBV6-3 CASSLGTAPQYF
few TRBV24-1 CATSDSTGPSAQHF
NA TRBV9 CASSVAPHFTGPTEAFF
NA TRBV7-9 CASSLEAGVEKDF
few TRBV20-1 CSARDPGSTEAFF
NA TRBV7-8 CASSHSHRENEQFF
few TRBV6-6 CASSNRQEFSGANVLTF
few TRBV6-1 CASSDPWTGGRDEQFF
NA TRBV7-2 CASSLRLAGGSETQYF
NA TRBV20-1 CSAAREENYGYTF
NA TRBV5-1 CASSLNVQGNTGELFF
many TRBV5-1 CASSLGGFDEQFF
NA TRBV7-9 CASSPPVAGGADEQYF
many TRBV5-6 CASSFKQGRLETQYF
NA TRBV18 CASSPGTSANEQFF
NA TRBV7-2 CASRHSGSNEQYF
NA TRBV3-1 CASSRFQGGNTEAFF
NA TRBV14 CASSLSLLGGAYNEQFF
few TRBV5-1 CASSPVQGQYNEQFF
NA TRBV12-3/TRBV12-4 CASRYLTDTQYF
few TRBV9 CASSPNAPSGGYGYTF
few TRBV4-2 CASSHRVNTEAFF
NA TRBV29-1 CSVRQGGPYNEQFF
few TRBV5-5 CASSQPAQYEQYF
NA TRBV20-1 CSARGIAGPEQFF
NA TRBV11-2 CASSFRDSNSYEQYF
NA TRBV6-1 CASSKLGLEETQYF
once TRBV20-1 CSAGRSGLGSNEQFF
NA TRBV6-2/TRBV6-3 CASSYLEDGAYEQYF
NA TRBV7-3 CASSKKLAGGSITDTQYF
NA TRBV7-2 CASSPTSEGDTQYF